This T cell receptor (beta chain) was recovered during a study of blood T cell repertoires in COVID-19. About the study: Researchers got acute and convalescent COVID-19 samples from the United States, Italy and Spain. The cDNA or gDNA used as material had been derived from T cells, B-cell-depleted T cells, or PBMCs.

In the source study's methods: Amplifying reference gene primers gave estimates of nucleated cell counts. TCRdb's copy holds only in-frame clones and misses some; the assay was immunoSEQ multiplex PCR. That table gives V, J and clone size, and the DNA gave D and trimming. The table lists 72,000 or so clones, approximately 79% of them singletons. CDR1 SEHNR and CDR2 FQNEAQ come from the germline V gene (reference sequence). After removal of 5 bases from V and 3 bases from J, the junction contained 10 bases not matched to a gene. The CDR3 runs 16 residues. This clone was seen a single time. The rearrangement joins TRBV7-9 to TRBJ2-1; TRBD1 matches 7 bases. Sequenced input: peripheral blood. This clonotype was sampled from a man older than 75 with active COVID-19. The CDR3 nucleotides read TGTGCCAGCAGCCCAACTGGGGACAGTTTCTACAATGAGCAGTTCTTC. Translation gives CASSPTGDSFYNEQFF.